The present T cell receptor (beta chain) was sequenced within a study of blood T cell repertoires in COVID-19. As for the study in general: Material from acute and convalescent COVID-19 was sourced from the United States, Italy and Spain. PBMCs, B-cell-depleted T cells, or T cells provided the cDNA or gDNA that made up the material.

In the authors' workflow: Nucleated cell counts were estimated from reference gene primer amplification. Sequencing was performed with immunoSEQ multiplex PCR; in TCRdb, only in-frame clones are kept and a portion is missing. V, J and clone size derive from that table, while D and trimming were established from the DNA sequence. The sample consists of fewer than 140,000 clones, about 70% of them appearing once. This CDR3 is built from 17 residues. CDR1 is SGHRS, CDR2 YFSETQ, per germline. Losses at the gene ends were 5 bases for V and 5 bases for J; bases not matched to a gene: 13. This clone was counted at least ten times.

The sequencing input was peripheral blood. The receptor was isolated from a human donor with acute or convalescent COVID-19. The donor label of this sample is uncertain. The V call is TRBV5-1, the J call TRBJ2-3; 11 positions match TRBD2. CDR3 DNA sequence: TGCGCCAGCAGTCCTCGCCTTAGCGGGGGGGCGATAGATACGCAGTATTTT. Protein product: CASSPRLSGGAIDTQYF.